A single sample is the source of the 30 T cell receptor beta chains below, sequenced in a study of T-cell reconstitution after alpha-beta-depleted transplantation in children. Preparation of the TCRbeta library was carried out with unique molecular identifiers. TCRdb re-called the PCR reads through MiXCR, storing one row per CDR3 protein. This sample has about 100,000 distinct CDR3 sequences; approximately 6% occur once, and the top ten carry about 23%. Here the sequenced sample was PBMCs, mostly from graft donor cells, taken 360 days after TCRalphabeta/CD19-depleted stem cell transplant. Every receptor here comes from a male patient between 2 and 10 years old who had a stem cell transplant for acute lymphoblastic leukemia, so the T cells may come from the graft donor.

At least ten counts were recorded for this clonotype. V usage is TRBV27 and J usage is TRBJ1-5; D is undetermined. Trimming took off 8 bases at V and 3 bases at J, with 8 bases between the two ends. The CDR3 is 12 residues long. Germline V gives CDR1 MNHEY, CDR2 SMNVEV (reference sequence). CDR3 DNA sequence: TGTGCCAGCTCGCAGTTCAATCAGCCCCAGCATTTT. This translates into CASSQFNQPQHF.

The V call is TRBV20-1, the J call TRBJ2-6, with a weak D call TRBD2 (6 bases). This CDR3 spans 17 amino acids. Trimming cost V 7 bases and J 3 bases, with 22 bases left between them. CDR1 and CDR2 (germline): DFQATT, SNEGSKA (reference sequence). The CDR3 sequence is CSGLEFSGGYGANVLTF. Here the CDR3 DNA reads TGCAGTGGGCTAGAGTTTAGCGGAGGCTATGGGGCCAACGTCCTGACTTTC.

This chain uses TRBV11-2 with TRBJ1-2, with D perhaps matching TRBD1 (6 bases). The CDR3 has 14 amino acids. The germline V and J ends were trimmed by 6 bases and 3 bases, with 14 bases remaining between them. Germline values: CDR1 SGHAT, CDR2 FQNNGV. CDR3 loop: CASSLTGSYYGYTF. In nucleotides, the CDR3 is TGTGCCAGCAGTCTAACAGGGTCTTACTATGGCTACACCTTC.

The V call is TRBV5-1, the J call TRBJ1-1; 7 nucleotides match TRBD1. The V gene's germline CDR1 is SGHRS and CDR2 YFSETQ. The CDR3 runs 14 residues. The J segment lost 4 bases and the V segment lost 4 bases, leaving 7 bases of the junction unmatched. The CDR3: CASSIRQGPTEAFF. CDR3 nucleotide sequence: TGCGCCAGCAGCATCAGACAGGGACCCACTGAAGCTTTCTTT. The full variable domain, rest sourced from reference TRBV5-1 and TRBJ1-1, is KAGVTQTPRYLIKTRGQQVTLSCSPISGHRSVSWYQQTPGQGLQFLFEYFSETQRNKGNFPGRFSGRQFSNSRSEMNVSTLELGDSALYLCASSIRQGPTEAFFGQGTRLTVV.

Many counts were recorded for this clonotype. The rearrangement uses TRBV27 and TRBJ2-7; D remains ambiguous. Germline V gene sequence: CDR1 MNHEY, CDR2 SMNVEV (reference sequence). With 6 bases removed from V and 3 bases from J, the gap between germline ends came to 6 bases. This CDR3 comprises 11 residues. DNA for the CDR3: TGTGCCAGCAGAACGGGCTACGAGCAGTACTTC. The encoded protein is CASRTGYEQYF.

The gene calls are TRBV28 and TRBJ2-7; possible D gene TRBD1, 6 bases. V lost 3 bases and J 3 bases, leaving 9 bases between the germline ends. Germline V gene data show CDR1 as MDHEN and CDR2 as SYDVKM. This CDR3 spans 13 amino acids. The CDR3 protein is CASSFPGDYEQYF. The CDR3 coding sequence is TGTGCCAGCAGTTTTCCAGGGGACTACGAGCAGTACTTC.

This clonotype was seen ten or more times. CDR3 in DNA: TGTGCCAGCAGCTCCCAGGGGAGAAGAGAGACCCAGTACTTC. This sequence encodes CASSSQGRRETQYF. The chain employs TRBV7-2 and TRBJ2-5; D possibly corresponds to TRBD1 (6 bases). Between the trimmed V and J ends, which lost 4 bases and 4 bases, there was a span of 13 bases. Germline V gene data show CDR1 as SGHTA and CDR2 as FQGNSA. The CDR3 length is 14 residues.

The V and J genes are TRBV4-1 and TRBJ2-4; no clear D. Germline V gene data show CDR1 as MGHRA and CDR2 as YSYEKL. This CDR3 is built from 12 residues. Trimming removed 4 bases at V and 8 bases at J, with 9 bases between. The CDR3, as DNA: TGCGCCAGCAGCCTCAGTGGGGACATTCAGTACTTC. This codes for CASSLSGDIQYF.

Only a few counts were recorded for this clonotype. For the CDR3, the DNA is TGCGCCACCAGTGGGGTAAACACCGGGGAGCTGTTTTTT. Translation gives CATSGVNTGELFF. J is TRBJ2-2 and V is TRBV4-1; D gene uncertain. CDR1 is MGHRA and CDR2 is YSYEKL in the germline V gene. The ends were cut back, 10 bases at V and 2 bases at J, with 11 bases in the middle. CDR3 length equals 13 residues.

This clonotype has a count of ten or more. The chain uses TRBV28 and TRBJ2-1, with unresolved D. The CDR3 is made up of 14 amino acids. Trimming stripped 2 bases from V and 4 bases from J, with 9 bases between. Germline lookup yields CDR1 MDHEN and CDR2 SYDVKM. The CDR3, as DNA: TGTGCCAGCAGTTTACCGCGCCTATACAATGAGCAGTTCTTC. It codes for CASSLPRLYNEQFF.

This clonotype was counted only a few times. This CDR3 is CASSRDRGPGEQYF. CDR3 coding DNA: TGTGCCAGCAGTCGGGACAGGGGCCCTGGCGAGCAGTACTTC. The chain joins TRBV6-2 or TRBV6-3 to TRBJ2-7; 10 bases line up with TRBD1. The CDR3 extends over 14 amino acids. V gave up 5 bases and J gave up 6 bases; unmatched junction bases: 7. Per the germline V gene, CDR1 is MNHEY and CDR2 is SVGEGT.

This chain connects TRBV28 to TRBJ2-7, with D possibly TRBD2 on 7 matching bases. The CDR3 contains 15 residues. Germline V gene lookup returns CDR1 MDHEN and CDR2 SYDVKM. V lost 3 bases and J lost 6, with 18 bases in between. DNA for the CDR3: TGTGCCAGCAGTTTTCTTGGGGGGGCCGTCACCGAGCAGTACTTC. Translated: CASSFLGGAVTEQYF.

This rearrangement joins TRBV5-1 to TRBJ2-1, with D perhaps TRBD2 (6 bases). The CDR3 is made up of 12 amino acids. V shed 5 bases and J shed 7 bases, with 10 bases lying between them. CDR1 and CDR2 (germline): SGHRS, YFSETQ. In nucleotides, the CDR3 is TGCGCCAGCAGGAGAGGGAGGAATGAGCAGTTCTTC. Protein product: CASRRGRNEQFF.

The chain uses TRBV3-1 and TRBJ2-7; TRBD2 aligns across 8 bases. The V gene's germline CDR1 is LGHDT and CDR2 YNNKEL (reference sequence). V was pared by 1 base and J by 6 bases, with 5 bases of the junction left unmatched. The CDR3 length is 14 residues. CDR3: CASSQGSSGSEQYF. CDR3 sequence (DNA): TGTGCCAGCAGCCAAGGGTCCAGCGGGAGCGAGCAGTACTTC.

CDR3 DNA: TGTGCCAGCAGCCACCCCGGGACAGGTCCTTACGAGCAGTACTTC. Translated: CASSHPGTGPYEQYF. The chain carries TRBV16 and TRBJ2-7; 8 bases map to TRBD1. CDR3 length: 15 residues. The ends lost 3 bases at V and 4 bases at J; junction bases unmatched: 8. CDR1 and CDR2 from the germline V gene are KGHSY and FQNENV.

The chain joins TRBV27 to TRBJ1-1; a weak D match, TRBD1 (6 bases). Germline values: CDR1 MNHEY, CDR2 SMNVEV (reference sequence). The CDR3 spans 13 residues. V lost 6 bases to trimming and J lost 5 bases, with 13 bases between them. CDR3 in DNA: TGTGCCAGCAGCCTAGGGGGGGAAACTGAAGCTTTCTTT. Translated, it gives CASSLGGETEAFF.

In this sample, this clonotype turned up many times. The rearrangement joins TRBV20-1 to TRBJ2-7, with TRBD1 identical over 10 bases. In germline, CDR1 is DFQATT, CDR2 SNEGSKA (reference sequence). The CDR3 is 14 amino acids. V lost 5 bases and J lost 2; bases outside the gene matches: 6. In nucleotides, the CDR3 is TGCAGTGCTGTGGACAGGGGGTATACCTACGAGCAGTACTTC. Translating gives CSAVDRGYTYEQYF.

This clonotype has at least ten counts. The gene calls are TRBV28 and TRBJ2-7, with D possibly called TRBD1 or TRBD2 (6 bases each). The V end was cut by 5 bases, the J end by 7 bases, with 15 bases between. Germline V gives CDR1 MDHEN, CDR2 SYDVKM. This CDR3 region has 13 residues. CDR3 sequence: CASSAHQGREQYF. The CDR3 DNA follows: TGTGCCAGCAGTGCCCACCAGGGGAGGGAGCAGTACTTC. Looking up the rest from reference TRBV28 and TRBJ2-7 gives the full variable domain: DVKVTQSSRYLVKRTGEKVFLECVQDMDHENMFWYRQDPGLGLRLIYFSYDVKMKEKGDIPEGYSVSREKKERFSLILESASTNQTSMYLCASSAHQGREQYFGPGTRLTVT.

About this clonotype: A read error is possible here, since a much larger clone lies one base away. J is TRBJ1-2 and V is TRBV29-1; D gene unclear. The length of the CDR3 is 11 residues. The V gene's germline CDR1 is SQVTM and CDR2 ANQGSEA. Trimming took off 7 bases at V and 4 bases at J, with 10 bases between the two ends. The CDR3 region is CSDGSPYGYTF. CDR3 sequence (DNA): TGCAGCGACGGATCACCCTATGGCTACACCTTC.

This clonotype showed up many times. The chain uses TRBV29-1 and TRBJ2-7; weak D call: TRBD1 (5 bases). Germline loops: CDR1 SQVTM, CDR2 ANQGSEA. Trimming took 1 base from V and 4 from J, leaving 5 bases between them. The CDR3 runs to 11 residues. CDR3 protein: CSVEAGYEQYF. The CDR3 coding sequence is TGCAGCGTTGAAGCAGGGTACGAGCAGTACTTC.

The V and J genes are TRBV9 and TRBJ2-2, with 9 bases lining up with TRBD1. Germline V gene sequence: CDR1 SGDLS, CDR2 YYNGEE. This CDR3 has 16 residues. V lost 3 bases and J lost 6; bases outside the gene matches: 9. The CDR3 DNA reads as TGTGCCAGCAGCGGAGTCGGGACAGGGTCTCCCGGGGAGCTGTTTTTT. It specifies CASSGVGTGSPGELFF.

The chain employs TRBV7-9 and TRBJ2-7, with D perhaps TRBD1 (7 bases). This CDR3 is built from 14 residues. Per germline, CDR1 SEHNR and CDR2 FQNEAQ (reference sequence). V was trimmed by 10 bases and J by 0 bases, leaving 16 bases between them. CDR3 in DNA: TGTGCCACCGCCGGAGGGGACAGCTCCTACGAGCAGTACTTC. It translates to CATAGGDSSYEQYF. The full variable domain, rest sourced from reference TRBV7-9 and TRBJ2-7, is DTGVSQNPRHKITKRGQNVTFRCDPISEHNRLYWYRQTLGQGPEFLTYFQNEAQLEKSRLLSDRFSAERPKGSFSTLEIQRTEQGDSAMYLCATAGGDSSYEQYFGPGTRLTVT.

This clonotype was found a few times. The chain combines TRBV27 with TRBJ2-1; 7 nucleotides agree with TRBD2. The germline V gene encodes CDR1 MNHEY and CDR2 SMNVEV (reference sequence). V dropped 2 bases and J dropped 6; count of bases not matched to a gene: 7. The CDR3 sequence is 15 residues long. The CDR3 here is CASSLRVASGNEQFF. As DNA, the CDR3 is TGTGCCAGCAGTTTAAGGGTGGCTAGCGGCAATGAGCAGTTCTTC.

The sample holds many counts of this clonotype. A junction end diverges from the germline sequence, so it may reflect a read error. The chain uses TRBV3-1 and TRBJ2-6; tentative D call: TRBD1 (6 bases). The germline gives CDR1 LGHDT, CDR2 YNNKEL (reference sequence). This CDR3 has 15 amino acids. In DNA, the CDR3 is TGTGCCAGCACCCAAGGACAGTCTGGGGCCAACGTCCTGACTTTC. Residues: CASTQGQSGANVLTF.

V and J are TRBV14 and TRBJ2-4, with TRBD2 matching 8 bases. In germline, CDR1 is SGHDN, CDR2 FVKESK. Unmatched junction bases numbered 6, after V lost 3 bases and J lost 8 bases. CDR3 length equals 14 residues. The CDR3 bases are TGTGCCAGCAGCCACGGACTAGCTGAACACATTCAGTACTTC. Amino acid sequence: CASSHGLAEHIQYF.

This clonotype was detected ten times or more. This chain uses TRBV24-1 with TRBJ1-1; D is uncertain. This CDR3 comprises 13 residues. The ends were cut back, 2 bases at V and 1 base at J, with 4 bases in the middle. Germline CDR1 is KGHDR and CDR2 is SFDVKD. DNA for the CDR3: TGTGCCACCAGTGATTGGGGGAACACTGAAGCTTTCTTT. Translating it yields CATSDWGNTEAFF.

Many counts were recorded for this clonotype. The chain employs TRBV5-6 and TRBJ2-5; no definite D call. This CDR3 is built from 13 residues. Germline-derived CDR1 and CDR2 are SGHDT and YYEEEE. The V and J ends lost 2 bases and 5 bases respectively, with 10 bases between them. The CDR3 reads CASSLHSEETQYF. The DNA of the CDR3 is TGTGCCAGCAGCTTACATTCGGAGGAGACCCAGTACTTC.

Only a few counts were recorded for this clonotype. The V gene is TRBV7-2, the J gene TRBJ2-2; 9 positions agree with TRBD1. CDR1 is SGHTA and CDR2 is FQGNSA in the germline V gene. CDR3 size: 14 residues. V lost 4 bases and J lost 7; bases outside the gene matches: 4. DNA of the CDR3: TGTGCCAGCAGCTGGGACAGGGCGGTCGGGGAGCTGTTTTTT. It codes for CASSWDRAVGELFF.

This clonotype was counted at least ten times. This chain connects TRBV12-3 or TRBV12-4 to TRBJ2-4, with 8 positions matching TRBD2. The CDR3 has 14 residues. Unmatched junction bases numbered 3, after V lost 4 bases and J lost 4 bases. The CDR3 sequence is CASSSQREKNIQYF. The CDR3 nucleotides read TGTGCCAGCAGTTCCCAGCGGGAGAAAAACATTCAGTACTTC.

This clonotype was counted many times. V usage is TRBV4-3 and J usage is TRBJ2-5; the D gene is possibly TRBD1 (5 bases). Germline CDR1 LGHNA, CDR2 YSLEER. V gave up 0 bases and J gave up 1 base, with 12 bases separating them. The CDR3 loop spans 16 amino acids. CDR3 nucleotides: TGCGCCAGCAGCCAAGATAGGGGCCCACTCCAAGAGACCCAGTACTTC. As protein: CASSQDRGPLQETQYF.